One sample yielded the 3 T cell receptor beta chains listed below, sequenced in a study of blood T cell repertoires in COVID-19. Only in-frame clones appear in the TCRdb table, and some are missing; sequencing was by immunoSEQ multiplex PCR. The table has around 25,000 clones, more than 90% seen once. Input material: peripheral blood. These receptors were taken from a human donor in a cohort sampled during active COVID-19.

The gene calls are TRBV19 and TRBJ1-5; the D gene is possibly TRBD1 (6 bases). The germline CDR1 and CDR2 sequences are LNHDA and SQIVND (reference sequence). V was clipped by 4 bases and J by 4 bases, with 8 bases between them. CDR3 size: 13 residues. The CDR3 region has the DNA TGTGCCAGTAGTAACGGACAGAATCAGCCCCAGCATTTT. This translates into CASSNGQNQPQHF.

The rearrangement links TRBV7-8 to TRBJ1-2; weak D call: TRBD1 (6 bases). The V gene's germline CDR1 is SGHVS and CDR2 FQNEAQ. This CDR3 region has 14 residues. The V gene lost 3 bases and the J gene lost 3 bases, with 11 bases spanning the gap. CDR3 nucleotide sequence: TGTGCCAGCAGCTTCCGGGACACCTACTATGGCTACACCTTC. Protein sequence: CASSFRDTYYGYTF. The whole variable domain, remainder taken from reference TRBV7-8 and TRBJ1-2, is GAGVSQSPRYKVAKRGQDVALRCDPISGHVSLFWYQQALGQGPEFLTYFQNEAQLDKSGLPSDRFFAERPEGSVSTLKIQRTQQEDSAVYLCASSFRDTYYGYTFGSGTRLTVV.

V is TRBV5-1 and J is TRBJ2-3; the match to TRBD2 covers 14 bases. This CDR3 is built from 16 residues. Germline lookup yields CDR1 SGHRS and CDR2 YFSETQ. Losses at the gene ends were 4 bases for V and 6 bases for J; bases not matched to a gene: 7. The CDR3 region is CASSATSGRAGDTQYF. The DNA of the CDR3 is TGCGCCAGCAGCGCGACTAGCGGGAGGGCCGGGGATACGCAGTATTTT.